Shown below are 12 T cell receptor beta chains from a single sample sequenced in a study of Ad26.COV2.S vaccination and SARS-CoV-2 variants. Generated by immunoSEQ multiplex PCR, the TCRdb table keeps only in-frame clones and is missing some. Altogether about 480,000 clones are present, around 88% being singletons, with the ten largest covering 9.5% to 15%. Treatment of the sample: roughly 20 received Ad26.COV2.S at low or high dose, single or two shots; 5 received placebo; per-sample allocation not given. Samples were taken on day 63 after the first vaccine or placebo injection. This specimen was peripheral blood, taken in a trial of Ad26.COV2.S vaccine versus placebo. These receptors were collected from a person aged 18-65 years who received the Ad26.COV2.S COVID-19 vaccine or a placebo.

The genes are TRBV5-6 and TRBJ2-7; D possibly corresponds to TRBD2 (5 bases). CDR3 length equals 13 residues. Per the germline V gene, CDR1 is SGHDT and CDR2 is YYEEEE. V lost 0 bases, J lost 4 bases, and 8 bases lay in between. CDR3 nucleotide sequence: TGTGCCAGCAGCTTGGATTCGGGGTACGAGCAGTACTTC. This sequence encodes CASSLDSGYEQYF.

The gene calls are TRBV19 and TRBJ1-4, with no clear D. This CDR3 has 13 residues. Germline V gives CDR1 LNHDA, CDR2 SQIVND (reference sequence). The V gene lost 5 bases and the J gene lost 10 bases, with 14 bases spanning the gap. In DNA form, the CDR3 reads TGTGCCAGTAGTCCAATGCGTGGTGGAAAACTGTTTTTT. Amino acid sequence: CASSPMRGGKLFF.

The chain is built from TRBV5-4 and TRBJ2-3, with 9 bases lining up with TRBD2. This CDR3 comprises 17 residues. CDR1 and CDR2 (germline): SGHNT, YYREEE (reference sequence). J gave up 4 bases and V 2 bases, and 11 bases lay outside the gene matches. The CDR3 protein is CASSFPRGSGGPDTQYF. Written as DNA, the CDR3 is TGTGCCAGCAGCTTCCCTCGGGGTAGCGGGGGACCAGATACGCAGTATTTT.

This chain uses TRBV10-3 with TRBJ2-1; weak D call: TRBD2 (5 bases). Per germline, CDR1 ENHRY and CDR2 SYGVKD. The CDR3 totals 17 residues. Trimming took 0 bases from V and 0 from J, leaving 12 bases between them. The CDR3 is CAISESTFGDSYNEQFF. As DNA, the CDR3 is TGTGCCATCAGTGAGTCGACTTTCGGGGACTCCTACAATGAGCAGTTCTTC.

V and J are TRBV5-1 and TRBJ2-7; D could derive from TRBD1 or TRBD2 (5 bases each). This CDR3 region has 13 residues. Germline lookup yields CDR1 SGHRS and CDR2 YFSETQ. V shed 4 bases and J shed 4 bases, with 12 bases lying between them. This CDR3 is CASSGAGRYEQYF. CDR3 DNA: TGCGCCAGCAGCGGAGCAGGGAGATACGAGCAGTACTTC. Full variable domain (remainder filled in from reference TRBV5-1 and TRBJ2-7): KAGVTQTPRYLIKTRGQQVTLSCSPISGHRSVSWYQQTPGQGLQFLFEYFSETQRNKGNFPGRFSGRQFSNSRSEMNVSTLELGDSALYLCASSGAGRYEQYFGPGTRLTVT.

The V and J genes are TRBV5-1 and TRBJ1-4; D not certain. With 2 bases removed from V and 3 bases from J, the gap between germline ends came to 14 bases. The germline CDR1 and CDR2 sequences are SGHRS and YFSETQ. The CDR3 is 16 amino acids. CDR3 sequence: CASSFLSGIPNEKLFF. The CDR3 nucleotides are TGCGCCAGCAGCTTTCTCTCTGGGATCCCTAATGAAAAACTGTTTTTT.

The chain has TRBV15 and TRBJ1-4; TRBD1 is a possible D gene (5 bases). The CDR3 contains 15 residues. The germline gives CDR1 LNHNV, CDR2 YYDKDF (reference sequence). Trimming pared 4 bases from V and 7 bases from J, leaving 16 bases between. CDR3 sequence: CATSTHDSGREKLFF. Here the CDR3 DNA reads TGTGCCACCAGCACCCATGACAGTGGGCGTGAAAAACTGTTTTTT.

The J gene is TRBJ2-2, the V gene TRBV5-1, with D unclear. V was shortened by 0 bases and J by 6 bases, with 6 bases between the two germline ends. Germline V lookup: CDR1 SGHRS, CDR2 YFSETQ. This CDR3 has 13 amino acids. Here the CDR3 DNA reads TGCGCCAGCAGCTTGGGATCTGCCGGGGAGCTGTTTTTT. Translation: CASSLGSAGELFF.

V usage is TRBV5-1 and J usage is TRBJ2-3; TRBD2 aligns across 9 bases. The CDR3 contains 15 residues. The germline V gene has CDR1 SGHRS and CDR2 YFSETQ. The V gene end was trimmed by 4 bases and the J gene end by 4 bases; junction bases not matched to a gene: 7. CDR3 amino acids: CASSRGLAYADTQYF. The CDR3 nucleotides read TGCGCCAGCAGCCGCGGACTAGCGTATGCAGATACGCAGTATTTT.

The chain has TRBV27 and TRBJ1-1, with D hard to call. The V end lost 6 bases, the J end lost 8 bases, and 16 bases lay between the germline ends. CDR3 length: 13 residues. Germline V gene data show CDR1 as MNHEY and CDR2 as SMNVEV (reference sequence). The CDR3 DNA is TGTGCCAGCAGCGCGGGGATAGCGGTGGAAGCTTTCTTT. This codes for CASSAGIAVEAFF.

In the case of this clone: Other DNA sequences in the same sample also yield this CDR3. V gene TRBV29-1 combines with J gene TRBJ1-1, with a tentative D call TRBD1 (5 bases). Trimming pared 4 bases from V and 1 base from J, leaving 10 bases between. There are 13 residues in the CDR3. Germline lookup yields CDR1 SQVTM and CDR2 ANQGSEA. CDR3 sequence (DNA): TGCAGCGTTGTGCGGAGGGGGAACACTGAAGCTTTCTTT. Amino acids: CSVVRRGNTEAFF.

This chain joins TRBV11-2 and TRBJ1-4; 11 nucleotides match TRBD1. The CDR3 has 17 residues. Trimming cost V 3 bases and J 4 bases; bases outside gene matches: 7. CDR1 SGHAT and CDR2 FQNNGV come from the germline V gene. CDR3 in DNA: TGTGCCAGCAGCTTGGGGACAGGGGGGAGGGGTAATGAAAAACTGTTTTTT. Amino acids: CASSLGTGGRGNEKLFF.